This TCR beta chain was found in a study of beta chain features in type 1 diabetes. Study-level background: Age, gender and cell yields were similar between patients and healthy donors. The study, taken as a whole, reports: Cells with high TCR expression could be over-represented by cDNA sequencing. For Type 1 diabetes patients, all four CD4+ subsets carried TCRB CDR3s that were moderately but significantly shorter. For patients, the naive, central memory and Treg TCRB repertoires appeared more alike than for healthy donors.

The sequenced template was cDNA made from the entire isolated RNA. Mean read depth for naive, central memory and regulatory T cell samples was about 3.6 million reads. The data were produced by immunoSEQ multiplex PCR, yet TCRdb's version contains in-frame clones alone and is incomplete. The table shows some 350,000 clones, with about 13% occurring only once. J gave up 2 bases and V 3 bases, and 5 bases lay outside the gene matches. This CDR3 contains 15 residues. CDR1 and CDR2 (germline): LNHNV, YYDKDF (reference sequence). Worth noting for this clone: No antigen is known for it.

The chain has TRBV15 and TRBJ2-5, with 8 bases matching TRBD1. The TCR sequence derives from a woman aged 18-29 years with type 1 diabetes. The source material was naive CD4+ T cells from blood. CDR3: CATSSRDRRQETQYF. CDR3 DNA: TGTGCCACCAGCAGTAGGGACAGGCGTCAAGAGACCCAGTACTTC.